A selection of T cell receptor beta chains follows, all from one sample in a study of human T cells and chemical hapten exposure. TCRdb ran MiXCR on the 5' RACE reads and lists one entry per CDR3 protein. The sample lists under 100,000 distinct CDR3 sequences; about 15% were seen once. These receptor sequences come from a female donor in good health. CDR3s include the opening cysteine and the closing phenylalanine or tryptophan. The D gene is left open where the match is weak. Size is stated for part of the rows, as once, few or many counts, or as a class when the clone is expanded.

j_gene	v_gene	d_gene	abundance	CDR3nt	CDR3aa
TRBJ2-1	TRBV7-2	TRBD2	.	TGTGCCAGCAGCCGGACTAGCCAAAGAGGGTCCTACAATGAGCAGTTCTTC	CASSRTSQRGSYNEQFF
TRBJ2-5	TRBV20-1	TRBD2	few	TGCAGTGCTAGAGATCCGGGTAGCGGGAATCTGGAGACCCAGTACTTC	CSARDPGSGNLETQYF
TRBJ1-4	TRBV2	.	few	TGTGCCAGCAGTGAAGGGTGGGAGGAGGATGAAAAACTGTTTTTT	CASSEGWEEDEKLFF
TRBJ2-4	TRBV20-1	.	few	TGCAGTGCTCAGAGGCGCGCTGCCAAAAACATTCAGTACTTC	CSAQRRAAKNIQYF
TRBJ2-5	TRBV5-4	.	.	TGTGCCAGCAAGGAAGGGGGGACAATAGAGACCCAGTACTTC	CASKEGGTIETQYF
TRBJ1-2	TRBV14	.	.	TGTGCCAGCAGCCAGGGGGATAACTATGGCTACACCTTC	CASSQGDNYGYTF
TRBJ2-7	TRBV7-2	.	.	TGTGCCAGCAGCTCCCGGTCTACCTACGAGCAGTACTTC	CASSSRSTYEQYF
TRBJ2-1	TRBV28	TRBD1	.	TGTGCCAGCAGTTTCGGGACCGGACGGACAGGGGGCGCTGATGAGCAGTTCTTC	CASSFGTGRTGGADEQFF
TRBJ1-2	TRBV27	.	.	TGTGCCAGCAGTTCAGGACCGATCCTCAATGGCTACACCTTC	CASSSGPILNGYTF
TRBJ2-1	TRBV5-6	.	once	TGTGCCAGCAGCTTTGGTACCAACAATGAGCAGTTCTTC	CASSFGTNNEQFF
TRBJ2-5	TRBV19	.	few	TGTGCCAGTAGTACCCAGAGGGAGACCCAGTACTTC	CASSTQRETQYF
TRBJ2-1	TRBV12-3/TRBV12-4	TRBD2	few	TGTGCCAGCAGTTTCTTGGGCGGGGGTTCCTACAATGAGCAGTTCTTC	CASSFLGGGSYNEQFF
TRBJ2-2	TRBV5-1	TRBD1	.	TGCGCCAGCACCTATCGAGGACAGGTTGAGACCGGGGAGCTGTTTTTT	CASTYRGQVETGELFF
TRBJ1-5	TRBV28	.	few	TGTGCCAGCAGCACGTGGGGTGACAATCAGCCCCAGCATTTT	CASSTWGDNQPQHF
TRBJ1-2	TRBV12-3/TRBV12-4	.	few	TGTGCCAGCAGTTTAATTGGCTACACCTTC	CASSLIGYTF
TRBJ1-2	TRBV19	.	once	TGTGCCGCTAAGGGGGTGGGCTACACCTTC	CAAKGVGYTF
TRBJ2-2	TRBV10-3	.	few	TGTGCCATCAGTGAGTTAACAAGGGCGGACACCGGGGAGCTGTTTTTT	CAISELTRADTGELFF
TRBJ2-5	TRBV5-1	TRBD1	many	TGCGCCAGCAGCGCGGACAGGGTTGGGCAAGAGACCCAGTACTTC	CASSADRVGQETQYF
TRBJ2-1	TRBV11-2	.	medium-sized	TGTGCCAGCAGCTTAGCGGGCCCCCACAATGAGCAGTTCTTC	CASSLAGPHNEQFF
TRBJ2-6	TRBV12-3/TRBV12-4	.	.	TGTGCCAGCAGCCCCGATTGGGCTTCTGGGGCCAACGTCCTGACTTTC	CASSPDWASGANVLTF
TRBJ2-1	TRBV11-2	.	few	TGTGCCAGCAGCTCAACGAGGAGATTAAAGAGGTACAATGAGCAGTTCTTC	CASSSTRRLKRYNEQFF
TRBJ2-7	TRBV7-2	.	.	TGTGCCAGCAGCTCACCCGTAGGGGACATTTACGAGCAGTACTTC	CASSSPVGDIYEQYF
TRBJ1-2	TRBV11-2	.	many	TGTGCCAGCAGCTTAGTAGGTTATGGCTACACCTTC	CASSLVGYGYTF
TRBJ1-2	TRBV5-6	.	.	TGTGCCAGCAGTTTAGGGGGAAGGTACGGCTACACCTTC	CASSLGGRYGYTF
TRBJ1-2	TRBV7-2	.	.	TGTGCCAGCAGGGTCGTTAACTATGGCTACACCTTC	CASRVVNYGYTF
TRBJ2-1	TRBV20-1	TRBD2	.	TGCAGTGCTAGACTAGCGGGACTCCCTTTGGGTGAGCAGTTCTTC	CSARLAGLPLGEQFF
TRBJ1-3	TRBV7-2	.	.	TGTGCCAGCAGCTTAGGCCCGGGGGCGACTGGAAACACCATATATTTT	CASSLGPGATGNTIYF
TRBJ1-1	TRBV29-1	TRBD1	.	TGCAGCGCTACGACAGGGATGGACACTGAAGCTTTCTTT	CSATTGMDTEAFF
TRBJ2-3	TRBV29-1	TRBD2	few	TGCAGCGGTGGGACTAGCGGGGTAGCAGATACGCAGTATTTT	CSGGTSGVADTQYF
TRBJ2-2	TRBV4-2	TRBD2	few	TGTGCCAGCAGTCCGGCAGTAGCGGGAGGCGGGGAGCTGTTTTTT	CASSPAVAGGGELFF
TRBJ2-3	TRBV6-1	.	.	TGTGCCAGCAGGTGGGACAATACGCAGTATTTT	CASRWDNTQYF
TRBJ2-3	TRBV7-9	TRBD2	.	TGTGCCAGCAGCCTCTTTATAGCGGGAGATACGCAGTATTTT	CASSLFIAGDTQYF
TRBJ2-1	TRBV13	.	.	TGTGCCAGCAGCCCACAACTAGATTGGGTCGATGAGCAGTTCTTC	CASSPQLDWVDEQFF
TRBJ2-1	TRBV7-8	.	many	TGTGCCAGCAGCGCCCTAACCGGGACAAACAATGAGCAGTTCTTC	CASSALTGTNNEQFF
TRBJ2-4	TRBV3-1	.	many	TGTGCCAGCAGCCTGAGGTCCGGAGGAGCGAGAACTAACATTCAGTACTTC	CASSLRSGGARTNIQYF
TRBJ2-7	TRBV12-3/TRBV12-4	.	.	TGTGCCAGCAAAGACACAACTACCTACGAGCAGTACTTC	CASKDTTTYEQYF
TRBJ2-7	TRBV4-2	.	.	TGTGCCAGCAGCCAAGAGAGGCGGTTCGAGCAGTACTTC	CASSQERRFEQYF
TRBJ1-4	TRBV11-1	.	.	TGTGCCAGCAGCTTAGCTGAGGGATCCCCGGGGAATGAAAAACTGTTTTTT	CASSLAEGSPGNEKLFF
TRBJ1-6	TRBV7-2	.	few	TGTGCCAGCAGCCCCCGGACATTTGATAATTCACCCCTCCACTTT	CASSPRTFDNSPLHF
TRBJ2-1	TRBV5-1	TRBD2	few	TGCGCCAGCAGCCCCTCTAGCGGGAGGGCCTATGAGCAGTTCTTC	CASSPSSGRAYEQFF
TRBJ2-3	TRBV24-1	.	few	TGTGCCACCAGTGATAGTGGCAGCACAGATACGCAGTATTTT	CATSDSGSTDTQYF
TRBJ2-1	TRBV5-1	.	.	TGCGCCAGCAGCTTATTTCTAACACCTGGGGACAATGAGCAGTTCTTC	CASSLFLTPGDNEQFF